This T cell receptor (beta chain) was obtained from a study of cytomegalovirus exposure and HLA in healthy donors. Findings and limits, study-wide: An Asian-associated ancestry cluster reportedly showed fewer N-insertions than the approximately 650-donor mean in a later analysis.

PCR employed 60 Vbeta and 13 Jbeta primers. Sequenced by immunoSEQ multiplex PCR; TCRdb stores in-frame clones only, minus some. The sample has about 160,000 clones; around 88% are singletons. The CDR3 runs 17 residues. CDR1 is SEHNR, CDR2 FQNEAQ, per germline (reference sequence). V was clipped by 5 bases and J by 4 bases; unmatched bases: 13. Concerning this clone: Its specificity is unknown.

The rearrangement joins TRBV7-9 to TRBJ2-5, with 10 positions matching TRBD2. This TCR derives from a woman aged 18-35 years in good health and CMV-seronegative. The sequencing input was PBMCs. The CDR3 sequence: CASSRRGLASGRETQYF. In DNA, the CDR3 is TGTGCCAGCAGCCGGAGGGGGCTGGCTAGCGGGAGAGAGACCCAGTACTTC.